This TCR beta chain was profiled in a study of T-cell reconstitution after alpha-beta-depleted transplantation in children (dated by TCRdb to 2016 to 2017). Study-wide context: T-cell immune reconstitution after TCRalphabeta/CD19-depleted allogeneic hematopoietic cell transplantation in children was quantitatively tracked in the study by means of TCR repertoire profiling. Results the study describes overall, beyond this receptor: Apparently early alphabetaT-cell count recovery about two months after transplant reportedly relied on only several hundred rapidly expanded clones derived from non-depleted graft cells. The high TCRbeta diversity at day 60 in some patients was ascribed to recipient T cells and intrathymic progenitors that had survived conditioning. Hyperexpanded clone frequencies declined over subsequent months; after one year, T-cell counts and TCRbeta diversity were mostly attributed to newly produced T cells.

Taken with the paper, the label for treatment or condition translates to: allogeneic hematopoietic cell transplantation with graft depleted of TCRalphabeta T cells and CD19 B cells. TCRalphabeta/CD19-depleted allogeneic hematopoietic cell grafts were given to the transplant recipients, all of whom were children. The library was made by PCR. The listed sequencing device is Illumina HiSeq 2500. Molecular barcoding was employed in the preparation of TCR libraries, with unique molecular identifiers being used to normalize TCRbeta repertoire quantification. TCRdb redid the processing of the public reads, applying fastp at Q25 and MiXCR, and retained in-frame beta chains. Duplicate CDR3 protein sequences are folded into a single record with the most common DNA and genes. Across this sample there are about 590,000 distinct CDR3 sequences, with roughly 13% seen only once. The ten largest account for about 2.2% of the sample.

After removal of 0 bases from V and 0 bases from J, the junction retains 2 bases not matched to a gene. CDR1 and CDR2 are read off the germline V gene as SGHRS and YFSETQ. The CDR3 measures 17 amino acids from cysteine to phenylalanine. The only DNA kept is the CDR3, 51 bases in frame from the first base. There are many counts of this clonotype. Its cognate antigen has yet to be identified. Nothing much larger sits one base from this clone, and base qualities are not available. Here the sequenced sample was PBMCs, mostly from graft donor cells, taken 360 days after TCRalphabeta/CD19-depleted stem cell transplant. The sequence was obtained from a male patient younger than 18 who had a stem cell transplant for acute myeloid leukemia, so the T cells may come from the graft donor. The chain joins TRBV5-1 to TRBJ2-1, with 11 middle bases fitting TRBD2. CDR3 sequence: CASSLASGRISYNEQFF. The nucleotide sequence reads TGCGCCAGCAGCTTGGCTAGCGGGAGGATCTCCTACAATGAGCAGTTCTTC.